This T cell receptor beta chain was retrieved from a study of cytomegalovirus exposure and HLA in healthy donors. Germline V CDR1 and CDR2: SGHRS, YFSETQ. The ends lost 4 bases at V and 4 bases at J; junction bases unmatched: 8. The CDR3 contains 15 residues. The study, taken as a whole, reports: Sequencing depth roughly uniform across donors was assumed in presence/absence analyses.

In this sample, this clone turned up a few times. Antigen unknown. In the PCR, 60 Vbeta and 13 Jbeta primers were used. The assay was immunoSEQ multiplex PCR, and TCRdb's table has in-frame clones only and misses some. The repertoire has about 150,000 clones, roughly 9.8% of them found once; the top ten carry 1.8%. The sequencing input was PBMCs. This chain connects TRBV5-1 to TRBJ2-7, with TRBD1 identical over 10 bases. This receptor was taken from a man in his forties or fifties in good health and CMV-seronegative. CDR3 nucleotides: TGCGCCAGCAGCAGGCCGGGACAGGGGCTTTACGAGCAGTACTTC. It yields the protein CASSRPGQGLYEQYF.